This T cell receptor (beta chain) was captured in a study of cytomegalovirus exposure and HLA in healthy donors. Primers included in the PCR were 60 Vbeta and 13 Jbeta primers. Assay used: immunoSEQ multiplex PCR; TCRdb lists only in-frame clones, some missing. Here the sample spans 70,000 to 95,000 clones, approximately 80% being singletons. J gave up 6 bases and V 6 bases, and 7 bases lay outside the gene matches. Germline assignment: CDR1 MNHNS and CDR2 SASEGT. This CDR3 is 13 amino acids long. Healthy bone marrow donors formed the donor group. Findings of the study overall: Reported performance of the classifier showed diagnosis of cytomegalovirus status with high specificity and sensitivity.

Points on this clone: Its target is unknown.

The chain uses TRBV6-1 and TRBJ2-7; TRBD1 aligns across 8 bases. Sequencing input: PBMCs. The sequence came from a woman in her twenties or thirties in good health and CMV-seronegative. CDR3 region: CASRRPTGGEQYF. Written as DNA, the CDR3 is TGTGCCAGCAGGCGACCCACAGGGGGCGAGCAGTACTTC.